This paragraph reports one TCR beta chain. The antigen is unknown. The sample comes from a study of blood T cells in healthy people across ages. The study's findings and limits: Researchers report that TCR beta diversity correlated strongly with naive T cell percentage. Age showed a roughly linear inverse relationship with TCR beta diversity per million T cells. Estimates drawn from one million T cells were deemed to understate diversity.

Each sample yielded at least 6 million isolated PBMCs. Germline assignment: CDR1 SGHDN and CDR2 FVKESK. The CDR3 loop spans 12 amino acids. V was trimmed by 0 bases and J by 11 bases, leaving 8 bases between them. Alongside a J-beta primer mix, a sample-barcoded 5' primer served in a second PCR lasting about 6 to 11 cycles. Each CDR3 protein gets one entry after TCRdb re-called the 5' RACE reads with MiXCR. The data contain hundreds of thousands of distinct CDR3 sequences, under 70% of them singletons. The chain carries TRBV14 and TRBJ2-1, with no clear D. The receptor was derived from a man aged 60 to 75 in good health. Specimen: blood. In DNA, the CDR3 is TGTGCCAGCAGCCAAGATAGGCTGAAGCAGTTCTTC. It translates to CASSQDRLKQFF.